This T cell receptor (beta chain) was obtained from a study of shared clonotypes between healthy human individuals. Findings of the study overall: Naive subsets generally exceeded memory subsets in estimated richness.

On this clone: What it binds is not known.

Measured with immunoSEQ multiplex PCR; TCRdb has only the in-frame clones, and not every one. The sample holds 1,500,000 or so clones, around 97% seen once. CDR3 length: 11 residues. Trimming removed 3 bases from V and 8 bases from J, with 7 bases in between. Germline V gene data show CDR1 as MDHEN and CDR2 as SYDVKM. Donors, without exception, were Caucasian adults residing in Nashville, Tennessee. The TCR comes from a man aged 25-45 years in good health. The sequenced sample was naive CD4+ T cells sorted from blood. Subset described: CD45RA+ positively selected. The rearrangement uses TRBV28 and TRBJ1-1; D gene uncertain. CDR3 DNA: TGTGCCAGCAGTTTCAAGGGAGAAGCTTTCTTT. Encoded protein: CASSFKGEAFF.